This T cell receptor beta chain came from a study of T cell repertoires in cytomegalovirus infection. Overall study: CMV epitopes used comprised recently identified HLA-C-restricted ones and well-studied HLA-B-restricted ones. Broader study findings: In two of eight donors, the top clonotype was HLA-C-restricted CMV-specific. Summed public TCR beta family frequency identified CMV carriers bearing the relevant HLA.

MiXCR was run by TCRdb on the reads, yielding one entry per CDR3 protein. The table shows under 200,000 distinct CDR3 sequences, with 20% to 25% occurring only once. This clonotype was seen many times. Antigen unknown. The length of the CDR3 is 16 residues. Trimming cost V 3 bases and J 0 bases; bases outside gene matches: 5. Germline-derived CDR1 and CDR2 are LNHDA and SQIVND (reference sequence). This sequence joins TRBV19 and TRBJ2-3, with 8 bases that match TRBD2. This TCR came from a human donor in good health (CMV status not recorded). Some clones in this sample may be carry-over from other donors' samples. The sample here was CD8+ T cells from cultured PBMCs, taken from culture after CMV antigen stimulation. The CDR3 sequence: CASSIRLAGSTDTQYF. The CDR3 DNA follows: TGTGCCAGTAGTATCAGGCTAGCGGGTAGCACAGATACGCAGTATTTT.